The TCR beta chain described here comes from a study of blood T cell repertoires in COVID-19. Under the authors' procedure: By means of reference gene primer amplification, nucleated cell counts were estimated. Generated by immunoSEQ multiplex PCR, the TCRdb table keeps only in-frame clones and is missing some. D and trimming were read from the DNA, whereas the V and J calls and clone size are those reported in that table. Among under 80,000 clones listed, 86% were seen once. The V end was cut by 7 bases, the J end by 0 bases, with 9 bases between. The length of the CDR3 is 13 residues. Sequenced: peripheral blood. The sequence derives from a man older than 75 in a cohort sampled during active COVID-19. The chain is built from TRBV12-3 or TRBV12-4 and TRBJ1-2; D remains ambiguous. CDR3 region: CASTHDTNYGYTF. The DNA of the CDR3 is TGTGCCAGCACCCACGACACTAACTATGGCTACACCTTC.